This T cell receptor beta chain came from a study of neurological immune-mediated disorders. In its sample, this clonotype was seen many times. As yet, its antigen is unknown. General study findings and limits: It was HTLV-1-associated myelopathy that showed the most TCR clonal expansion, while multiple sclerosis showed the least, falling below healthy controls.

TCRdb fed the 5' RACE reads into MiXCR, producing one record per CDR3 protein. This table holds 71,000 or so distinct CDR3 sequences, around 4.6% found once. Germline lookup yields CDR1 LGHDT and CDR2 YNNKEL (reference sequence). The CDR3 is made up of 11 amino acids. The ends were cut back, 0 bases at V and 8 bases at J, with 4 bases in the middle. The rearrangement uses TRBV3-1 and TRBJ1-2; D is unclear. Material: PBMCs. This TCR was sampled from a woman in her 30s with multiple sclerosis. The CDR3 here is CASSQDRGYTF. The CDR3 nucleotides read TGTGCCAGCAGCCAAGATCGAGGCTACACCTTC.